These 21 T cell receptor beta chains came from one sample sequenced in a study of chemoradiotherapy in HPV16-positive cancers. Profiling relied on immunoSEQ multiplex PCR, and the TCRdb table lists in-frame clones only, not all of them. This table has around 11,000 clones, under 80% appearing once. This sample was gathered from a patient who underwent chemoradiotherapy. These receptors were obtained from a human donor with HPV-associated anogenital cancer.

J is TRBJ2-5 and V is TRBV18; D unclear. In germline, CDR1 is KGHSH, CDR2 LQKENI. The CDR3 loop spans 12 amino acids. Between the trimmed V and J ends, which lost 2 bases and 1 base, there was a span of 2 bases. The CDR3 protein is CASSPSQETQYF. In DNA, the CDR3 is TGTGCCAGCTCACCAAGCCAAGAGACCCAGTACTTC.

The chain has TRBV5-1 and TRBJ2-3, with 11 nucleotides matching TRBD2. Germline V CDR1 and CDR2: SGHRS, YFSETQ. CDR3 length: 17 amino acids. The V gene end was trimmed by 1 base and the J gene end by 2 bases; junction bases not matched to a gene: 6. CDR3 in amino acids: CASSLSTSGGHTDTQYF. The CDR3 nucleotides are TGCGCCAGCAGCTTGTCTACTAGCGGGGGTCACACAGATACGCAGTATTTT.

This chain links TRBV25-1 with TRBJ2-7; D unresolved. The V end was cut by 9 bases, the J end by 5 bases, with 32 bases between. Looked up from germline, CDR1 is MGHDK and CDR2 is SYGVNS. There are 18 residues in the CDR3. The CDR3 DNA follows: TGTGCCAGAAGTCTTTGGAGTGAACTCGGGCACGGACGGGACGAGCAGTACTTC. Protein: CARSLWSELGHGRDEQYF.

The chain recombines TRBV12-1 with TRBJ2-7; the listed D gene, TRBD1, was not tested against the DNA. TRBV12-1 is a known pseudogene. The CDR3 is made up of 13 amino acids. Here the CDR3 reads CASPPWGDDEQYF. For the CDR3, the DNA is TGTGCCAGCCCCCCCTGGGGCGATGACGAGCAGTACTTC.

The chain links TRBV7-2 to TRBJ1-2; tentative D call: TRBD1 (5 bases). The CDR3 runs 12 residues. Looked up from germline, CDR1 is SGHTA and CDR2 is FQGNSA. V was cut by 5 bases and J by 8 bases, with 12 bases left in between. The CDR3 reads CASSRRGAGYTF. DNA for the CDR3: TGTGCCAGCAGCCGCCGAGGGGCCGGCTACACCTTC.

V and J are TRBV19 and TRBJ2-1, with D unresolved. This CDR3 has 15 amino acids. Trimming removed 3 bases at V and 0 bases at J, with 9 bases between. Per the germline V gene, CDR1 is LNHDA and CDR2 is SQIVND (reference sequence). The CDR3 DNA is TGTGCCAGTAGTATCCAAATCAGCTCCTACAATGAGCAGTTCTTC. Encoded protein: CASSIQISSYNEQFF.

The rearrangement joins TRBV9 to TRBJ2-7; tentatively, D is TRBD1 or TRBD2 (6 bases each). Trimming stripped 4 bases from V and 0 bases from J, with 11 bases between. Germline V lookup: CDR1 SGDLS, CDR2 YYNGEE. This CDR3 has 14 residues. CDR3 nucleotide sequence: TGTGCCAGCAGCAAAGGGGGAGGCTCCTACGAGCAGTACTTC. It specifies CASSKGGGSYEQYF.

The gene calls are TRBV19 and TRBJ2-7; tentatively, D is TRBD1 (5 bases). Trimming cost V 4 bases and J 4 bases, with 5 bases left between them. CDR3 length: 11 residues. In germline, CDR1 is LNHDA, CDR2 SQIVND (reference sequence). The chain's CDR3 is CASSNRYEQYF. The CDR3, as DNA: TGTGCCAGTAGTAACAGGTACGAGCAGTACTTC.

This clone was counted between two and nine times. The chain couples TRBV7-2 to TRBJ2-5, with 8 bases that match TRBD2. V was clipped by 6 bases and J by 0 bases; unmatched bases: 6. The CDR3 length is 15 residues. Germline V gene lookup returns CDR1 SGHTA and CDR2 FQGNSA. The CDR3 DNA sequence: TGTGCCAGCAGGCGAACGGGGGGGGACCAAGAGACCCAGTACTTC. Protein sequence: CASRRTGGDQETQYF. Supplemented by reference TRBV7-2 and TRBJ2-5, the full variable domain reads GAGVSQSPSNKVTEKGKDVELRCDPISGHTALYWYRQSLGQGLEFLIYFQGNSAPDKSGLPSDRFSAERTGGSVSTLTIQRTQQEDSAVYLCASRRTGGDQETQYFGPGTRLLVL.

This chain links TRBV19 with TRBJ2-5; possible D gene TRBD2, 5 bases. Germline V gives CDR1 LNHDA, CDR2 SQIVND (reference sequence). V dropped 7 bases and J dropped 1 base, with 13 bases sitting between them. CDR3 length: 14 residues. The CDR3 loop is CASNRGRGQETQYF. CDR3 DNA sequence: TGTGCCAGTAACCGAGGGAGAGGCCAAGAGACCCAGTACTTC. Combining the CDR3 with reference TRBV19 and TRBJ2-5 gives the whole variable domain DGGITQSPKYLFRKEGQNVTLSCEQNLNHDAMYWYRQDPGQGLRLIYYSQIVNDFQKGDIAEGYSVSREKKESFPLTVTSAQKNPTAFYLCASNRGRGQETQYFGPGTRLLVL.

J is TRBJ2-1 and V is TRBV27; 8 bases are a match to TRBD2. The V gene's germline CDR1 is MNHEY and CDR2 SMNVEV (reference sequence). CDR3 length equals 13 residues. In nucleotides, the CDR3 is TGTGCTTCCGGGACTAGTACAGTCAATGAGCAGTTCTTC. Translation gives CASGTSTVNEQFF.

This clone was found a few times. The rearrangement links TRBV18 to TRBJ1-6; the D gene is possibly TRBD1 (5 bases). Trimming removed 1 base from V and 6 bases from J, with 10 bases in between. This CDR3 contains 15 residues. In germline, CDR1 is KGHSH, CDR2 LQKENI. CDR3 sequence reads: CASSPLSGSNSPLHF. In nucleotides, the CDR3 is TGTGCCAGCTCACCACTTTCAGGGAGTAATTCACCCCTCCACTTT.

This sequence joins TRBV6-4 and TRBJ1-1; 10 bases are shared with TRBD1. The CDR3 covers 13 residues. V was pared by 5 bases and J by 10 bases, with 7 bases of the junction left unmatched. Germline CDR1 is MRHNA and CDR2 is SNTAGT. In nucleotides, the CDR3 is TGTGCCAGCAGTTCCGACAGGGGGCAGGTAGCTTTCTTT. Translated: CASSSDRGQVAFF.

The chain links TRBV6-1 to TRBJ1-1; weak D call: TRBD1 (6 bases). This CDR3 region has 14 residues. The ends were cut back, 6 bases at V and 5 bases at J, with 16 bases in the middle. In germline, CDR1 is MNHNS, CDR2 SASEGT. The CDR3: CASSLRGGGTEAFF. The CDR3 nucleotides are TGTGCCAGCAGCCTCAGGGGCGGGGGAACTGAAGCTTTCTTT.

V gene TRBV6-6 combines with J gene TRBJ1-2; 9 nucleotides match TRBD1. This CDR3 region has 14 residues. The V gene's germline CDR1 is MNHNY and CDR2 SVGAGI (reference sequence). The ends lost 6 bases at V and 5 bases at J; junction bases unmatched: 7. The CDR3 sequence: CASSHGTGSYGYTF. The DNA for the CDR3 is TGTGCCAGCAGCCACGGGACAGGGAGTTATGGCTACACCTTC.

The genes are TRBV6-6 and TRBJ2-1, with TRBD2 matching 7 bases. Germline CDR1 and CDR2: MNHNY and SVGAGI (reference sequence). The CDR3 sequence is 15 residues long. V lost 2 bases, J lost 8 bases, and 9 bases stayed unmatched. CDR3 coding DNA: TGTGCCAGCAGTTACGGGCTAGGGGCGGGGGATGAGCAGTTCTTC. Its protein is CASSYGLGAGDEQFF.

The chain combines TRBV5-1 with TRBJ1-2; D is unresolved. Germline loops: CDR1 SGHRS, CDR2 YFSETQ. The V gene lost 4 bases and the J gene lost 8 bases, with 18 bases spanning the gap. The CDR3 length is 14 residues. The CDR3 coding sequence is TGCGCCAGCAGCCCGGGAGAGAATGTGGGAGGCTACACCTTC. This codes for CASSPGENVGGYTF.

The chain employs TRBV19 and TRBJ2-1; 13 bases align to TRBD2. The trim removed 5 bases at V and 7 bases at J, leaving 8 bases unmatched. CDR3 length: 16 residues. Germline CDR1 and CDR2: LNHDA and SQIVND (reference sequence). This CDR3 is CASSGRTSGGGNEQFF. CDR3 bases: TGTGCCAGTAGTGGGAGGACTAGCGGGGGAGGTAATGAGCAGTTCTTC.

Only one count was recorded for this clone. The chain joins TRBV5-1 to TRBJ1-4; no reliable D call. This CDR3 is 16 amino acids long. Trimming cost V 0 bases and J 3 bases, with 12 bases left between them. The germline V gene has CDR1 SGHRS and CDR2 YFSETQ. The CDR3: CASSLAVGVSNEKLFF. The CDR3 bases are TGCGCCAGCAGCTTGGCCGTCGGGGTATCTAATGAAAAACTGTTTTTT.

The chain combines TRBV27 with TRBJ1-5; D is unclear. Trimming shortened V by 1 base and J by 11 bases, and 9 bases separated the two germline ends. The CDR3 spans 12 residues. From germline, CDR1 is MNHEY and CDR2 SMNVEV (reference sequence). This CDR3 is CASSLLDWAQHF. The CDR3 DNA reads TGTGCCAGCAGTTTATTGGACTGGGCCCAGCATTTT.

The CDR3 DNA reads TGTGCCACCAGCAGATCTAATCCCCCCCTAGCGGCCCACGGAGCCAATGAGCAGTTCTTC. Its translation is CATSRSNPPLAAHGANEQFF. The genes are TRBV15 and TRBJ2-1; 7 nucleotides line up with TRBD2. V trimming: 2 bases; J trimming: 6 bases; junction bases outside the gene matches: 22. Per germline, CDR1 LNHNV and CDR2 YYDKDF (reference sequence). The CDR3 has 20 amino acids.